These 4 T cell receptor beta chains were all obtained from the same sample, sequenced in a study of blood T cells in healthy people across ages. For the second PCR, which ran for roughly 6 to 11 cycles, a sample-barcoded 5' primer and a J-beta primer mix were used. TCRdb reprocessed the 5' RACE reads via MiXCR and lists one record per CDR3 protein. The profile shows hundreds of thousands of distinct CDR3 sequences, over 45% of them singletons. The specimen sequenced was blood. Receptors originate from a man between 60 and 70 years old in good health.

This clonotype was seen a handful of times. V gene TRBV15 combines with J gene TRBJ2-7; TRBD2 aligns across 7 bases. The CDR3 is made up of 16 amino acids. The trim removed 0 bases at V and 4 bases at J, leaving 9 bases unmatched. CDR1 LNHNV and CDR2 YYDKDF come from the germline V gene (reference sequence). The CDR3 DNA reads as TGTGCCACCAGCAGAGATGGGGAGGGAGACTTATACGAGCAGTACTTC. Protein: CATSRDGEGDLYEQYF.

CDR3 nucleotides: TGTGCCAGCAGCCCCCGGGACGCACACAATGAGCAGTTCTTC. Its translation: CASSPRDAHNEQFF. The rearrangement links TRBV5-4 to TRBJ2-1; D tentatively fits TRBD1 or TRBD2 (5 bases each). The V gene's germline CDR1 is SGHNT and CDR2 YYREEE (reference sequence). The CDR3 is 14 residues long. Trimming stripped 4 bases from V and 5 bases from J, with 13 bases between.

In DNA form, the CDR3 reads TGTGCCAGCAGCCAAGTGTCGGACTACGAGCAGTACTTC. Translating gives CASSQVSDYEQYF. This chain uses TRBV3-1 with TRBJ2-7; no clear D. The CDR3 runs to 13 residues. The V gene's germline CDR1 is LGHDT and CDR2 YNNKEL (reference sequence). V lost 1 base to trimming and J lost 3 bases, with 7 bases between them.

This chain joins TRBV21-1 and TRBJ1-1; the D segment call TRBD1 is taken from the table without a DNA check. TRBV21-1 is shown as a pseudogene. The CDR3 sequence is 14 residues long. The CDR3: CASSITGEGTEAFF. Written as DNA, the CDR3 is TGTGCCAGCAGCATCACAGGGGAGGGTACTGAAGCTTTCTTT.